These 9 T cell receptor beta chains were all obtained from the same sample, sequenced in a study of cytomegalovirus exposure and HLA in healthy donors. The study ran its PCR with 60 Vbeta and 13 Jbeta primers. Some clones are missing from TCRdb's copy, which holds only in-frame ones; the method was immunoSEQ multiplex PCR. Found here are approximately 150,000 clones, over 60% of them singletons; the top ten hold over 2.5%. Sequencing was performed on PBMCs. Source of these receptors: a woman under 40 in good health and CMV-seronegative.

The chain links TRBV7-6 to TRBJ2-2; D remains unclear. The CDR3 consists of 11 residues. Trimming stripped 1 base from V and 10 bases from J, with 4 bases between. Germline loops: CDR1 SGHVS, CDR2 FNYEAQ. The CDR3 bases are TGTGCCAGCAGCTTAGGAGCGGAGCTGTTTTTT. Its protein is CASSLGAELFF.

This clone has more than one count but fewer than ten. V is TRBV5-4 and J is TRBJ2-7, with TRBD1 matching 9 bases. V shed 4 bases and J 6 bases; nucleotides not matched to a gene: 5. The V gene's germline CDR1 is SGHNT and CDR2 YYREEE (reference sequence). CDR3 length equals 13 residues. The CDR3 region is CASSPGTGIEQYF. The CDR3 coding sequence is TGTGCCAGCAGCCCCGGGACAGGGATCGAGCAGTACTTC. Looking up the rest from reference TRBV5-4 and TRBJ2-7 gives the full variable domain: ETGVTQSPTHLIKTRGQQVTLRCSSQSGHNTVSWYQQALGQGPQFIFQYYREEENGRGNFPPRFSGLQFPNYSSELNVNALELDDSALYLCASSPGTGIEQYFGPGTRLTVT.

The CDR3 bases are TGTGCCAGCAGCTTGGCGGGAGCTCTTACAGATACGCAGTATTTT. Residues: CASSLAGALTDTQYF. The chain recombines TRBV11-1 with TRBJ2-3, with 7 bases fitting TRBD2. Germline CDR1 is SGHAT and CDR2 is FQDESV (reference sequence). Unmatched junction bases numbered 6, after V lost 3 bases and J lost 3 bases. The CDR3 has 15 residues.

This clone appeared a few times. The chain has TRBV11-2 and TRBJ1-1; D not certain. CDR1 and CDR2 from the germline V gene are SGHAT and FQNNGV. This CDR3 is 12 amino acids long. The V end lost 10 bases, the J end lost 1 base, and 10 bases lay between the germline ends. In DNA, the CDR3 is TGTGCCATCGGACGGGAGAACACTGAAGCTTTCTTT. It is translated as CAIGRENTEAFF.

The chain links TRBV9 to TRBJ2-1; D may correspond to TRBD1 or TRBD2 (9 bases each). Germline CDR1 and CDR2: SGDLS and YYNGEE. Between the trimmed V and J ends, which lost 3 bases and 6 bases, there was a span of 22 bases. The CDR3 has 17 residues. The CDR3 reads CASSAQGAVAGANEQFF. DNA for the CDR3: TGTGCCAGCAGCGCACAGGGGGCGGTAGCGGGAGCCAATGAGCAGTTCTTC.

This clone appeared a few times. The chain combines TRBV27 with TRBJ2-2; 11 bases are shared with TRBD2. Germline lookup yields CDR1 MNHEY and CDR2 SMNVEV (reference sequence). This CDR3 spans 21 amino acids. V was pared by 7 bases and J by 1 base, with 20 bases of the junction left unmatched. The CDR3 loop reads CASIPSGPDASGRLNTGELFF. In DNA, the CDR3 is TGTGCCAGCATCCCATCTGGGCCGGACGCTAGCGGGAGGTTGAACACCGGGGAGCTGTTTTTT.

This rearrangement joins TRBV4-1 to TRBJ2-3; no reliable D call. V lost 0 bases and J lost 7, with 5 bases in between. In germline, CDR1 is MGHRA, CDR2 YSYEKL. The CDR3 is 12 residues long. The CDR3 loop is CASSQDGYTQYF. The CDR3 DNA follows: TGCGCCAGCAGCCAAGACGGTTATACGCAGTATTTT.

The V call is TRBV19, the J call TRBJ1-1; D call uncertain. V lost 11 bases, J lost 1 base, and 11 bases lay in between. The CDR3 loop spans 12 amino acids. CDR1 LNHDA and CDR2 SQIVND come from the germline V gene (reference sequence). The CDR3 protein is CAGLHRNTEAFF. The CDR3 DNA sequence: TGTGCCGGCTTACACCGGAACACTGAAGCTTTCTTT.

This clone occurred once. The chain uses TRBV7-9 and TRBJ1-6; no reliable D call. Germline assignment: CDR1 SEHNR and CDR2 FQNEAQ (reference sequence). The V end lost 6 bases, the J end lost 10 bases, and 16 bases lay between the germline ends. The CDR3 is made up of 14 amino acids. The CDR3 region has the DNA TGTGCCAGCAGAAATGAGGGTTGGGGATCACCCCTCCACTTT. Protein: CASRNEGWGSPLHF.